The 26 T cell receptor beta chains reported below all come from one sample, sequenced in a study of blood T cells in healthy people across ages. Through a sample-barcoded 5' primer and a J-beta primer mix, a second PCR was run for roughly 7 to 12 cycles. TCRdb recomputed calls from the 5' RACE reads with MiXCR, one row per CDR3 protein. Of 750,000 to 850,000 distinct CDR3 sequences in the sample, around 25% were seen once. This sample was shared with a second study, whose subject was T cells of mothers and their children.

Sequences were obtained from blood. The receptors were gathered from a boy aged 5-17 years in good health.

The V gene is TRBV7-2, the J gene TRBJ2-3; D is uncertain. The CDR3 runs to 17 residues. CDR1 and CDR2 (germline): SGHTA, FQGNSA. V lost 1 base, J lost 2 bases, and 16 bases lay in between. The CDR3 nucleotides read TGTGCCAGCAGCTTAGGTCCACGGCCTTCCCCCACAGATACGCAGTATTTT. This gives the protein CASSLGPRPSPTDTQYF.

A few counts support this clonotype. V is TRBV20-1 and J is TRBJ1-2; 8 positions match TRBD1. CDR1 and CDR2 (germline): DFQATT, SNEGSKA (reference sequence). The length of the CDR3 is 13 residues. The junction had 9 bases not matched to a gene; V was cut back by 5 bases and J by 7 bases. The CDR3 reads CSAEDREIFGYTF. CDR3 nucleotides: TGCAGTGCTGAGGACAGGGAAATTTTTGGCTACACCTTC.

The sample holds many counts of this clonotype. J is TRBJ1-3 and V is TRBV20-1; 9 nucleotides align to TRBD1. The germline CDR1 and CDR2 sequences are DFQATT and SNEGSKA (reference sequence). CDR3 size: 14 residues. V lost 3 bases, J lost 4 bases, and 4 bases stayed unmatched. CDR3 region: CSASRTGGGNTIYF. CDR3 nucleotide sequence: TGCAGTGCTAGCCGCACAGGGGGCGGAAACACCATATATTTT.

The chain combines TRBV6-1 with TRBJ1-4, with D possibly matching TRBD1 (5 bases). Trimming took off 10 bases at V and 3 bases at J, with 15 bases between the two ends. Germline-derived CDR1 and CDR2 are MNHNS and SASEGT. This CDR3 comprises 14 residues. The CDR3 sequence: CATMQQVANEKLFF. The CDR3, as DNA: TGTGCCACAATGCAACAGGTCGCTAATGAAAAACTGTTTTTT.

There are a few counts of this clonotype. This sequence joins TRBV11-2 and TRBJ2-3; a weak D match, TRBD2 (6 bases). V was cut by 2 bases and J by 6 bases, with 15 bases left in between. This CDR3 spans 15 amino acids. Germline values: CDR1 SGHAT, CDR2 FQNNGV. CDR3 sequence reads: CASSLTRAGTDTQYF. In DNA form, the CDR3 reads TGTGCCAGCAGCTTAACTCGTGCAGGGACTGATACGCAGTATTTT.

This clonotype was picked up a small number of times. This chain's CDR3 is CSVEGNTGELFF. CDR3 nucleotides: TGCAGCGTGGAGGGGAACACCGGGGAGCTGTTTTTT. The chain has TRBV29-1 and TRBJ2-2, with D possibly being TRBD2 (6 bases). V was shortened by 6 bases and J by 1 base, with 6 bases between the two germline ends. This CDR3 comprises 12 residues. Looked up from germline, CDR1 is SQVTM and CDR2 is ANQGSEA.

This clonotype was recorded a few times. The CDR3 nucleotides are TGCGCCAGCAGCCAGCAACCATCAGCGGCTGGGGAGACCCAGTACTTC. Translated, it gives CASSQQPSAAGETQYF. The J gene is TRBJ2-5, the V gene TRBV4-1; D may be TRBD2 (5 bases). CDR1 MGHRA and CDR2 YSYEKL come from the germline V gene. The CDR3 runs to 16 residues. V was pared by 3 bases and J by 5 bases, with 19 bases between.

V and J are TRBV10-3 and TRBJ1-1; D is unresolved. The germline V and J ends were trimmed by 8 bases and 1 base, with 14 bases remaining between them. Germline values: CDR1 ENHRY, CDR2 SYGVKD. The CDR3 runs to 14 residues. CDR3 sequence reads: CAISLDGGNTEAFF. DNA for the CDR3: TGTGCCATCTCCCTTGATGGTGGGAACACTGAAGCTTTCTTT.

There are many counts of this clonotype. The rearrangement joins TRBV20-1 to TRBJ2-5, with no clear D. The CDR3 is made up of 16 amino acids. Germline CDR1 and CDR2: DFQATT and SNEGSKA (reference sequence). V shed 2 bases and J shed 2 bases, with 18 bases lying between them. The CDR3 loop reads CSARSALVLLQETQYF. The CDR3 nucleotides are TGCAGTGCTAGATCCGCCCTCGTCCTACTACAAGAGACCCAGTACTTC.

This clonotype occurred a few times. This chain uses TRBV4-3 with TRBJ1-2, with 8 bases aligning to TRBD1. Germline V gives CDR1 LGHNA, CDR2 YSLEER. The CDR3 sequence is 15 residues long. The ends lost 3 bases at V and 2 bases at J; junction bases unmatched: 5. CDR3 in DNA: TGCGCCAGCAGCCAGGAGACAGGGGACAACTATGGCTACACCTTC. Protein product: CASSQETGDNYGYTF.

This clonotype was picked up a small number of times. CDR3 sequence reads: CASSPWVGGGETQYF. The CDR3 DNA reads as TGTGCCAGCAGCCCGTGGGTTGGCGGGGGAGAGACCCAGTACTTC. This rearrangement joins TRBV12-3 or TRBV12-4 to TRBJ2-1, with TRBD2 matching 7 bases. The J call may not be correct, given that the DNA end is closer to TRBJ2-5. The CDR3 loop spans 15 amino acids.

This clonotype has more than one count but fewer than ten. The chain has TRBV18 and TRBJ2-1, with a possible D match to TRBD1 (5 bases). The J call is doubtful: the DNA matches TRBJ2-7 better. The CDR3 runs 15 residues. Germline assignment: CDR1 KGHSH and CDR2 LQKENI. In nucleotides, the CDR3 is TGTGCCAGCTCACCAAGCCAGGGTGTTCCCCACGAGCAGTACTTC. It codes for CASSPSQGVPHEQYF.

This clonotype was seen more than once but under ten times. The chain has TRBV20-1 and TRBJ2-1, with D perhaps matching TRBD2 (5 bases). This CDR3 is 16 amino acids long. Germline-derived CDR1 and CDR2 are DFQATT and SNEGSKA (reference sequence). V was trimmed by 0 bases and J by 4 bases, leaving 16 bases between them. Written as DNA, the CDR3 is TGCAGTGCTAGAGATCAGAGGGTCGTGCAATACAATGAGCAGTTCTTC. Its protein is CSARDQRVVQYNEQFF.

V usage is TRBV11-2 and J usage is TRBJ2-5, with no clear D. In germline, CDR1 is SGHAT, CDR2 FQNNGV. Trimming left V 0 bases short and J 1 base short, with 9 bases between. The CDR3 extends over 15 amino acids. CDR3 DNA sequence: TGTGCCAGCAGCTTAGAAAGACGGATCCAAGAGACCCAGTACTTC. Its translation: CASSLERRIQETQYF.

The chain joins TRBV7-2 to TRBJ1-3, with a possible D match to TRBD1 (6 bases). CDR1 SGHTA and CDR2 FQGNSA come from the germline V gene. Deletions cut 5 bases from V and 0 bases from J, with 14 bases between. The CDR3 extends over 16 amino acids. This chain's CDR3 is CASSPPTGSSGNTIYF. The CDR3 nucleotides read TGTGCCAGCAGCCCCCCTACAGGGAGCTCTGGAAACACCATATATTTT.

This sequence joins TRBV3-1 and TRBJ2-1, with 11 positions matching TRBD2. CDR1 and CDR2 from the germline V gene are LGHDT and YNNKEL (reference sequence). The CDR3 contains 17 residues. Losses at the gene ends were 4 bases for V and 6 bases for J; bases not matched to a gene: 11. CDR3 bases: TGTGCCAGCAGCCTCCTAAGAGCTAGCGGGGGGTTCAATGAGCAGTTCTTC. Encoded protein: CASSLLRASGGFNEQFF.

This clonotype appeared many times. The gene calls are TRBV4-3 and TRBJ2-1, with 14 bases lining up with TRBD2. After removal of 4 bases from V and 8 bases from J, the junction contained 4 bases not matched to a gene. The CDR3 covers 15 residues. Germline V gene data show CDR1 as LGHNA and CDR2 as YSLEER. CDR3 in amino acids: CASSLGLAGGYEQFF. The CDR3 nucleotides read TGCGCCAGCAGCCTAGGACTAGCGGGAGGCTATGAGCAGTTCTTC.

This rearrangement joins TRBV5-6 to TRBJ1-2; the match to TRBD1 covers 11 bases. The CDR3 covers 20 residues. V gave up 3 bases and J gave up 0 bases; unmatched junction bases: 16. CDR1 and CDR2 (germline): SGHDT, YYEEEE. The CDR3 here is CASSYDATTWTGGTNYGYTF. The DNA of the CDR3 is TGTGCCAGCAGCTATGATGCTACCACTTGGACAGGGGGCACTAACTATGGCTACACCTTC.

The J gene is TRBJ2-1, the V gene TRBV27; D assignment may be TRBD1 or TRBD2 (5 bases each). V lost 4 bases and J 5 bases, leaving 9 bases between the germline ends. This CDR3 comprises 13 residues. The V gene's germline CDR1 is MNHEY and CDR2 SMNVEV (reference sequence). The CDR3 spells CASSSGPHNEQFF. The CDR3 nucleotides read TGTGCCAGCAGTTCGGGACCCCACAATGAGCAGTTCTTC.

This clonotype has only a few counts. The chain is built from TRBV5-1 and TRBJ2-5; no clear D. The CDR3 loop spans 15 amino acids. Germline CDR1 is SGHRS and CDR2 is YFSETQ. The V end lost 0 bases, the J end lost 1 base, and 10 bases lay between the germline ends. CDR3 protein: CASSLAGLPQETQYF. The CDR3 DNA follows: TGCGCCAGCAGCTTGGCCGGATTACCCCAAGAGACCCAGTACTTC. Looking up the rest from reference TRBV5-1 and TRBJ2-5 gives the full variable domain: KAGVTQTPRYLIKTRGQQVTLSCSPISGHRSVSWYQQTPGQGLQFLFEYFSETQRNKGNFPGRFSGRQFSNSRSEMNVSTLELGDSALYLCASSLAGLPQETQYFGPGTRLLVL.

The CDR3 loop is CASSVVATTSTDTQYF. The CDR3 DNA reads TGTGCCAGCAGCGTAGTGGCGACAACTAGCACAGATACGCAGTATTTT. The chain links TRBV9 to TRBJ2-3; D uncertain. From germline, CDR1 is SGDLS and CDR2 YYNGEE. Trimming shortened V by 0 bases and J by 0 bases, and 11 bases separated the two germline ends. The CDR3 spans 16 residues.

This clonotype was seen a handful of times. V is TRBV6-5 and J is TRBJ2-5, with no clear D. The germline V gene has CDR1 MNHEY and CDR2 SVGAGI. This CDR3 is built from 18 residues. V lost 0 bases to trimming and J lost 5 bases, with 22 bases between them. The CDR3 region has the DNA TGTGCCAGCAGTTACTCGTCGGGCTTGGCAGGTCTGGGGGAGACCCAGTACTTC. The encoded protein is CASSYSSGLAGLGETQYF.

This clonotype was detected many times. The chain employs TRBV29-1 and TRBJ1-1, with a weak D call TRBD1 (5 bases). The CDR3 has 13 amino acids. In germline, CDR1 is SQVTM, CDR2 ANQGSEA. The V end lost 4 bases, the J end lost 0 bases, and 9 bases lay between the germline ends. The CDR3 coding sequence is TGCAGCGTTGCGGGACGTTTGAACACTGAAGCTTTCTTT. Its protein product is CSVAGRLNTEAFF.

The rearrangement links TRBV19 to TRBJ2-2; TRBD2 matches 7 bases. CDR1 LNHDA and CDR2 SQIVND come from the germline V gene (reference sequence). The length of the CDR3 is 16 residues. Trimming cost V 6 bases and J 3 bases; bases outside gene matches: 10. CDR3 loop: CASRHTVGGYTGELFF. CDR3 sequence (DNA): TGTGCCAGTAGACACACCGTGGGGGGGTACACCGGGGAGCTGTTTTTT.

V is TRBV6-1 and J is TRBJ1-5; D is undetermined. CDR3 size: 12 residues. Trimming removed 6 bases from V and 9 bases from J, with 12 bases in between. Germline CDR1 and CDR2: MNHNS and SASEGT. For the CDR3, the DNA is TGTGCCAGCAGCGACTGGGAGTGGCCCCAGCATTTT. Translation: CASSDWEWPQHF.

The chain couples TRBV10-3 to TRBJ1-5; TRBD1 aligns across 9 bases. The junction had 4 bases not matched to a gene; V was cut back by 5 bases and J by 5 bases. Germline V gene lookup returns CDR1 ENHRY and CDR2 SYGVKD. This CDR3 is 14 amino acids long. The CDR3 DNA reads as TGTGCCATCAGTCGTACAGGGGGCGATCAGCCCCAGCATTTT. Amino acids: CAISRTGGDQPQHF.